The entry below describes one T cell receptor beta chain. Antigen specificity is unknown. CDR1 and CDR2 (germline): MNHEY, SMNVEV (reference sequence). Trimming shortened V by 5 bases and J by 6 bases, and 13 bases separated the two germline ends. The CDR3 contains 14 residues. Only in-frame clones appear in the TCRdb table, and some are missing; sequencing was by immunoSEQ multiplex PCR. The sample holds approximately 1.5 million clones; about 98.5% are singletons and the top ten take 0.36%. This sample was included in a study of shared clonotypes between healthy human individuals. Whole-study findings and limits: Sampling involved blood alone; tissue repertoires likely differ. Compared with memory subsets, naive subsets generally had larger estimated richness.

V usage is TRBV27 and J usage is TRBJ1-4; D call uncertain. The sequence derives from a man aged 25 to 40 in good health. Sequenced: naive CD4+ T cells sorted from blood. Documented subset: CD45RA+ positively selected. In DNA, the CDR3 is TGTGCCAGCAGTCTTAGACGGGCTCATGAAAAACTGTTTTTT. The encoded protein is CASSLRRAHEKLFF.